This T cell receptor beta chain was identified in a study of beta chain features in type 1 diabetes. On the study more broadly: Researchers looked at fewer than 110 million sorted cells across all samples. Study results and caveats: Among patients with Type 1 diabetes, TCRB CDR3s were moderately but significantly shorter in every one of the four CD4+ subsets. Patients with type 1 diabetes carried fewer insertions and had more deletions at their VDJ junctions.

CD4+ cells of the naive, central memory, regulatory and stem cell-like memory types were sorted via CD45RO/CCR7/CD25/CD127/CD95/CD27. Purity of each sorted population was above 95%. Every isolated RNA sample was fully reverse transcribed, so sequencing captured expressed TCRB transcripts. The assay was immunoSEQ multiplex PCR, and TCRdb's table has in-frame clones only and misses some. Here the sample spans approximately 52,000 clones, 50% to 75% being singletons. With regard to this clone: Its specificity is unknown.

CDR3 length: 14 residues. Trimming cost V 6 bases and J 6 bases; bases outside gene matches: 6. Germline lookup yields CDR1 MDHEN and CDR2 SYDVKM. The chain is built from TRBV28 and TRBJ1-4; the match to TRBD1 covers 8 bases. The TCR sequence derives from a woman in her twenties or thirties with type 1 diabetes. Input material: stem cell memory CD4+ T cells from blood. This CDR3 reads CASSPGQADEKLFF. CDR3 nucleotide sequence: TGTGCCAGCAGCCCGGGACAGGCTGATGAAAAACTGTTTTTT.